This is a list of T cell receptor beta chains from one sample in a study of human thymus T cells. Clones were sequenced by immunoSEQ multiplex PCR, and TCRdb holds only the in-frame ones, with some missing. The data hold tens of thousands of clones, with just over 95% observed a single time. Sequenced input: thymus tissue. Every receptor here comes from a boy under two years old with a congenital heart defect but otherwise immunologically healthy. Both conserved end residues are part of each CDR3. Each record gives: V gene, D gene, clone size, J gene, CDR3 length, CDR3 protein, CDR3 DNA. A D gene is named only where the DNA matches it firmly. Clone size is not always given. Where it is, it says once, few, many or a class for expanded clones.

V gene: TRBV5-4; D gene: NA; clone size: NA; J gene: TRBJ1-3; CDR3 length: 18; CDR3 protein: CASSPSRGPRDSGNTIYF; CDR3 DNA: TGTGCCAGCAGCCCCTCCCGGGGGCCTCGAGACTCTGGAAACACCATATATTTT
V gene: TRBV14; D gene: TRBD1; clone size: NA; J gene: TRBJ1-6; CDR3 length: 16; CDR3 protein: CASSQDGQGARSPLHF; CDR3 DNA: TGTGCCAGCAGCCAAGACGGGCAGGGGGCGCGGTCACCCCTCCACTTT
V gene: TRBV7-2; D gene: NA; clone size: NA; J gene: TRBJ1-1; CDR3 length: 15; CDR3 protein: CASSHHQSRSTEAFF; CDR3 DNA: TGTGCCAGCAGCCACCATCAGAGTAGAAGCACTGAAGCTTTCTTT
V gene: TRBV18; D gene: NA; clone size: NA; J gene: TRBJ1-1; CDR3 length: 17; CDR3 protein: CASSPRTPPRDDTEAFF; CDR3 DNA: TGTGCCAGCTCACCACGGACTCCCCCGAGAGATGACACTGAAGCTTTCTTT
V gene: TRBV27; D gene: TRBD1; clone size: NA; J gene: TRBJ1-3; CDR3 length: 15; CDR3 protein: CASSFRQGVGNTIYF; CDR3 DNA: TGTGCCAGCAGTTTCCGACAGGGAGTTGGAAACACCATATATTTT
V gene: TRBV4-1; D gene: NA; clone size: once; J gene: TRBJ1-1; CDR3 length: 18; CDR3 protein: CASSQETQGAMVATEAFF; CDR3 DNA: TGCGCCAGCAGCCAAGAAACTCAAGGGGCAATGGTTGCCACTGAAGCTTTCTTT
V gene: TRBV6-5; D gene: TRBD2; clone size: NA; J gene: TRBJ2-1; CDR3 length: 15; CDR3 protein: CASSPTSGRVYEQFF; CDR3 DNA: TGTGCCAGCAGCCCGACTAGCGGGAGAGTGTATGAGCAGTTCTTC
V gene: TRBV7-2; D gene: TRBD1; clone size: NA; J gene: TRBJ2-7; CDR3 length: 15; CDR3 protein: CASSLGTGGTYEQYF; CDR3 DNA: TGTGCCAGCAGCCTGGGGACAGGGGGGACCTACGAGCAGTACTTC
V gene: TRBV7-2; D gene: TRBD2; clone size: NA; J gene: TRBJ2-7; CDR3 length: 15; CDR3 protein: CASRSLAGLSYEQYF; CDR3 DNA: TGTGCCAGCCGTTCTCTAGCGGGGCTATCCTACGAGCAGTACTTC
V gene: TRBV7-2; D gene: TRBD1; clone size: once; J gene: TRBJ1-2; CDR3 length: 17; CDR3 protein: CASSLGDRGGRRNGYTF; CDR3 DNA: TGTGCCAGCAGCTTAGGGGACAGGGGGGGACGTAGAAATGGCTACACCTTC
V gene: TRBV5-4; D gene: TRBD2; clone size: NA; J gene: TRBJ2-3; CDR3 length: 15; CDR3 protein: CASSPTAGGRDTQYF; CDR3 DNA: TGTGCCAGCAGCCCGACGGCGGGGGGGAGGGATACGCAGTATTTT
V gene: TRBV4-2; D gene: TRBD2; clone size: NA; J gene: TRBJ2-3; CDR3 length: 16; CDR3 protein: CASSHPATSGSDTQYF; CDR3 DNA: TGTGCCAGCAGCCACCCAGCGACTAGCGGGTCAGATACGCAGTATTTT
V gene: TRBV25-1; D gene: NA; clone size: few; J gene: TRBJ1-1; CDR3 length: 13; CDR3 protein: CASRGMGYTEAFF; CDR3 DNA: TGTGCCAGCAGGGGGATGGGGTACACTGAAGCTTTCTTT
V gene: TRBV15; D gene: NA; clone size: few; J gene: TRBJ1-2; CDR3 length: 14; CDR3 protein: CATSRAFRGGGYTF; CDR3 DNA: TGTGCCACCAGCAGAGCGTTCAGGGGCGGGGGCTACACCTTC
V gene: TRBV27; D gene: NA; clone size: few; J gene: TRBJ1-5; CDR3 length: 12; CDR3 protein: CASSLPNQPQHF; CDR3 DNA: TGTGCCAGCAGTTTACCAAATCAGCCCCAGCATTTT
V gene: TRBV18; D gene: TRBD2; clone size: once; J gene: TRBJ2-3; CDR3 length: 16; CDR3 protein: CASSPTSGGAADTQYF; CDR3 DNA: TGTGCCAGCTCACCAACTAGCGGGGGGGCTGCGGATACGCAGTATTTT
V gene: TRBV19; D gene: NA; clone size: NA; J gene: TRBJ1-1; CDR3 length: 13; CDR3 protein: CASSNRPGTEAFF; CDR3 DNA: TGTGCCAGTAGTAACAGGCCTGGGACTGAAGCTTTCTTT
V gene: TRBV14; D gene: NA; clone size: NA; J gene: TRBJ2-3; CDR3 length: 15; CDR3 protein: CASSQVWRRRDTQYF; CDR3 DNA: TGTGCCAGCAGCCAAGTGTGGCGGAGGAGGGATACGCAGTATTTT
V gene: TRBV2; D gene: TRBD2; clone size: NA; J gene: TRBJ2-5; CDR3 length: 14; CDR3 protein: CASSGISGEETQYF; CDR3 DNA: TGTGCCAGCAGTGGCATTAGCGGGGAGGAGACCCAGTACTTC